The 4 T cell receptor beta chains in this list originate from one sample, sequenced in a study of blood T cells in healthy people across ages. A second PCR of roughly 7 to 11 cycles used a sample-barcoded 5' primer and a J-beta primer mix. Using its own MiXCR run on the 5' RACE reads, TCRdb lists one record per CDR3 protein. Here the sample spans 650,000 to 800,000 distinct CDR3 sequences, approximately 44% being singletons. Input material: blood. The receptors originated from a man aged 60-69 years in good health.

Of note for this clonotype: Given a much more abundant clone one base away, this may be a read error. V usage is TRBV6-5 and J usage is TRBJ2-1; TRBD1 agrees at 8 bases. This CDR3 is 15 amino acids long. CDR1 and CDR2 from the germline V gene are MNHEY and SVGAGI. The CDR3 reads CASRPGQGAYSEQFF. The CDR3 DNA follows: TGTGCCAGCAGACCTGGACAGGGAGCCTACAGTGAGCAGTTCTTC.

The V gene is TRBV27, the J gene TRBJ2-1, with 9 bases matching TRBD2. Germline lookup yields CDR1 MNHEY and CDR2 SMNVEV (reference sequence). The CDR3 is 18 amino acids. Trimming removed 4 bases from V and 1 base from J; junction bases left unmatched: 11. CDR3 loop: CASSSPSSGVISYNEQFF. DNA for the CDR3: TGTGCCAGCAGTTCTCCGTCTAGCGGGGTGATTTCCTACAATGAGCAGTTCTTC.

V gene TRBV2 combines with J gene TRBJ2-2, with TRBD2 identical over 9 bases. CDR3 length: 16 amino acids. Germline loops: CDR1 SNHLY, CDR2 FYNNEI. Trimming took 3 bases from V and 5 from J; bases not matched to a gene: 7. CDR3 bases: TGTGCCAGCAGTGAGGCGGGGGGGCCGGGGACCGGGGAGCTGTTTTTT. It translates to CASSEAGGPGTGELFF.

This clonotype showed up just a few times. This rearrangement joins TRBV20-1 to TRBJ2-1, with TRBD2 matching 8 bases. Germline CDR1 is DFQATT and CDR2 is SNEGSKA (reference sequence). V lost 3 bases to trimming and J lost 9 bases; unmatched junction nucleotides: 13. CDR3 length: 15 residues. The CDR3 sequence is CSASDLRTSLFEQFF. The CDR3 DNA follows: TGCAGTGCTAGCGATCTCCGGACTAGCTTGTTTGAGCAGTTCTTC.